The 32 T cell receptor beta chains below come from one sample, sequenced in a study of glioma-infiltrating T cells. Amplification of TCR alpha and beta CDR3 regions from RNA used iRepertoire nested multiplex PCR. From the multiplex PCR reads, TCRdb called clonotypes with MiXCR, one entry per CDR3 protein. This table holds about 210,000 distinct CDR3 sequences, about 31% found once. The sequenced sample was glioma tissue, nonneoplastic brain tissue, or PBMCs (not recorded which). These TCRs come from a human donor with low-grade glioma or glioblastoma, undergoing nonglioma brain surgery, or in good health (not recorded which).

At least ten counts were recorded for this clonotype. The chain recombines TRBV29-1 with TRBJ2-5; D perhaps matches TRBD2 (5 bases). CDR1 and CDR2 (germline): SQVTM, ANQGSEA. V dropped 5 bases and J dropped 2 bases, with 15 bases sitting between them. CDR3 length: 14 residues. CDR3 DNA: TGCAGCGTTCTGTTACGGGGTGAGCAAGAGACCCAGTACTTC. Translating it yields CSVLLRGEQETQYF. Drawing the rest from reference TRBV29-1 and TRBJ2-5, the complete variable domain is SAVISQKPSRDICQRGTSLTIQCQVDSQVTMMFWYRQQPGQSLTLIATANQGSEATYESGFVIDKFPISRPNLTFSTLTVSNMSPEDSSIYLCSVLLRGEQETQYFGPGTRLLVL.

Of note for this clonotype: One end of the junction does not line up with germline, which may come from a read error. This rearrangement joins TRBV6-2 or TRBV6-3 to TRBJ2-6, with a possible D match to TRBD1 (6 bases). CDR1 MNHEY and CDR2 SVGEGT come from the germline V gene. There are 18 residues in the CDR3. DNA of the CDR3: TGTGCCAGCAGTTTGGGGGACATAACCTACTCTGGGGCCAACGTCCTGACTTTT. Protein product: CASSLGDITYSGANVLTF.

The rearrangement joins TRBV6-1 to TRBJ2-5; TRBD1 agrees at 7 bases. CDR1 and CDR2 from the germline V gene are MNHNS and SASEGT. This CDR3 has 14 amino acids. Trimming removed 5 bases from V and 11 bases from J; junction bases left unmatched: 14. The CDR3 loop is CASSRRQGHNKQYF. The CDR3 nucleotides are TGTGCCAGCAGTCGACGACAGGGTCATAATAAGCAGTACTTC.

As regards this clonotype: A single base separates this from a much larger clone, so it may be a read error. The chain joins TRBV15 to TRBJ2-1; 12 positions agree with TRBD2. This CDR3 region has 20 residues. Germline V gives CDR1 LNHNV, CDR2 YYDKDF (reference sequence). Written as DNA, the CDR3 is TGTGCCACCAGCAGAGATTTGCTAGCGGGAGGGCCTCGGTCCTACAATGAGCAGTCCTTC. As protein: CATSRDLLAGGPRSYNEQSF.

This clonotype appeared many times. This rearrangement joins TRBV12-3 or TRBV12-4 to TRBJ2-7; 7 bases fit TRBD2. Unmatched junction bases numbered 3, after V lost 1 base and J lost 0 bases. This CDR3 contains 15 residues. DNA of the CDR3: TGTGCCAGCAGTTTAGGGCCTAGCGGCTCCTACGAGCAGTACTTC. It encodes CASSLGPSGSYEQYF.

This clonotype was picked up many times. The chain employs TRBV2 and TRBJ1-2; D may be TRBD1 (6 bases). CDR1 is SNHLY, CDR2 FYNNEI, per germline. The V end lost 6 bases, the J end lost 8 bases, and 16 bases lay between the germline ends. This CDR3 region has 13 residues. The CDR3 region is CASRETGSGGYTF. CDR3 DNA sequence: TGTGCCAGCAGGGAAACAGGGTCGGGCGGCTACACCTTC.

Only a few counts were recorded for this clonotype. V is TRBV19 and J is TRBJ2-7; the match to TRBD1 covers 10 bases. The V gene's germline CDR1 is LNHDA and CDR2 SQIVND (reference sequence). After removal of 9 bases from V and 7 bases from J, the junction contained 9 bases not matched to a gene. This CDR3 is built from 13 residues. CDR3 DNA: TGTGCCAGCGGAGCGGACAGGGGGATGGAGCAGTACTTC. Protein product: CASGADRGMEQYF.

The chain has TRBV19 and TRBJ2-3; D perhaps matches TRBD2 (5 bases). CDR3 length: 13 amino acids. Trimming stripped 6 bases from V and 1 base from J, with 8 bases between. Per the germline V gene, CDR1 is LNHDA and CDR2 is SQIVND (reference sequence). The CDR3 region is CASRVSGTDTQYF. The CDR3 nucleotides are TGTGCCAGTAGGGTTAGCGGCACAGATACGCAGTATTTT.

This clonotype was counted once. A much bigger clone sits one base away, suggesting this may be a read error. The V gene is TRBV12-3 or TRBV12-4, the J gene TRBJ2-1; no reliable D call. The CDR3 is 16 amino acids. CDR3 region: CASSLGRGRSYKEQFF. In DNA form, the CDR3 reads TGTGCCAGCAGTTTAGGCCGTGGACGCTCCTACAAAGAGCAGTTCTTC.

This clonotype was seen at least ten times. V and J are TRBV4-3 and TRBJ1-1; D gene ambiguous. V was clipped by 2 bases and J by 1 base, with 5 bases between them. The CDR3 extends over 13 amino acids. CDR1 and CDR2 from the germline V gene are LGHNA and YSLEER. The CDR3 region is CASSQYKNTEAFF. The DNA of the CDR3 is TGCGCCAGCAGCCAATACAAGAACACTGAAGCTTTCTTT.

This clonotype was observed many times. The chain uses TRBV29-1 and TRBJ2-5; D unclear. Germline CDR1 SQVTM, CDR2 ANQGSEA. Trimming shortened V by 6 bases and J by 0 bases, and 8 bases separated the two germline ends. The CDR3 has 12 amino acids. The DNA of the CDR3 is TGCAGCGTCGCAGTTAACCAAGAGACCCAGTACTTC. This codes for CSVAVNQETQYF.

There are many counts of this clonotype. The chain employs TRBV25-1 and TRBJ2-1; D is undetermined. V was trimmed by 6 bases and J by 4 bases, leaving 4 bases between them. Germline CDR1 and CDR2: MGHDK and SYGVNS. The CDR3 runs 11 residues. The CDR3 here is CASSAYNEQFF. The CDR3 nucleotides are TGTGCCAGCAGCGCGTACAATGAGCAGTTCTTC.

The table lists this clonotype with many counts. The CDR3 here is CASSGPSYNEQFF. CDR3 sequence (DNA): TGTGCCAGCAGCGGACCCTCCTACAATGAGCAGTTCTTC. This chain connects TRBV6-2 or TRBV6-3 to TRBJ2-1, with no clear D. Germline V gives CDR1 MNHEY, CDR2 SVGEGT. Trimming left V 6 bases short and J 0 bases short, with 6 bases between. The CDR3 is made up of 13 amino acids.

This chain connects TRBV24-1 to TRBJ2-1, with D perhaps TRBD1 (6 bases). This CDR3 spans 15 amino acids. CDR1 is KGHDR, CDR2 SFDVKD, per germline. Between the trimmed V and J ends, which lost 4 bases and 7 bases, there was a span of 16 bases. This CDR3 is CATSDLFGTPNEQFF. In DNA form, the CDR3 reads TGTGCCACCAGTGACCTTTTTGGGACACCAAATGAGCAGTTCTTC.

On this clonotype: The CDR3 end shows no conserved phenylalanine or tryptophan, and so a read error is likely. J is TRBJ2-5 and V is TRBV20-1; TRBD1 is a possible D gene (5 bases). This CDR3 spans 13 amino acids. From germline, CDR1 is DFQATT and CDR2 SNEGSKA (reference sequence). Trimming shortened V by 6 bases and J by 5 bases, and 16 bases separated the two germline ends. The CDR3 DNA sequence: TGCAGTGCCGAGTCAGGGAATCCGGAGACCCAGTACTTA. It yields the protein CSAESGNPETQYL.

This clonotype was recorded at least ten times. The chain joins TRBV7-2 to TRBJ2-7; tentatively, D is TRBD1 (8 bases). Germline CDR1 SGHTA, CDR2 FQGNSA. Trimming removed 4 bases from V and 3 bases from J, with 19 bases in between. The CDR3 spans 16 residues. CDR3: CASSSYRGRALYEQYF. In nucleotides, the CDR3 is TGTGCCAGCAGCTCGTACAGGGGGAGGGCTCTCTACGAGCAGTACTTC.

This clonotype was seen repeatedly, ten times or more. V and J are TRBV3-1 and TRBJ1-6, with TRBD1 identical over 10 bases. V lost 6 bases to trimming and J lost 8 bases; unmatched junction nucleotides: 4. The CDR3 has 14 amino acids. Germline V CDR1 and CDR2: LGHDT, YNNKEL (reference sequence). Written as DNA, the CDR3 is TGTGCCAGCAGGAGGACAGGGGGAGATTCACCCCTCCACTTT. Its protein product is CASRRTGGDSPLHF.

This clonotype was seen at least ten times. The chain uses TRBV27 and TRBJ1-4; D gene unclear. The germline V and J ends were trimmed by 6 bases and 9 bases, with 20 bases remaining between them. From germline, CDR1 is MNHEY and CDR2 SMNVEV (reference sequence). The CDR3 runs 15 residues. The CDR3 sequence: CASSPSDTREKKLFF. Here the CDR3 DNA reads TGTGCCAGCAGCCCCTCCGACACTCGGGAGAAAAAACTGTTTTTT. The whole variable domain, filled in from reference TRBV27 and TRBJ1-4, reads EAQVTQNPRYLITVTGKKLTVTCSQNMNHEYMSWYRQDPGLGLRQIYYSMNVEVTDKGDVPEGYKVSRKEKRNFPLILESPSPNQTSLYFCASSPSDTREKKLFFGSGTQLSVL.

The chain recombines TRBV2 with TRBJ2-7, with TRBD1 matching over 8 bases. Looked up from germline, CDR1 is SNHLY and CDR2 is FYNNEI. The CDR3 sequence is 15 residues long. Trimming at V came to 3 bases and at J to 5 bases, leaving 9 bases not matched to a gene. In DNA, the CDR3 is TGTGCCAGCAGTGATATAGGACAGGGTTTAGACGAGCAGTACTTC. It codes for CASSDIGQGLDEQYF.

As to this clonotype: One end of the junction fails to match germline, which may point to a read error. The chain has TRBV7-2 and TRBJ1-5; D is uncertain. The CDR3 loop spans 16 amino acids. The germline gives CDR1 SGHTA, CDR2 FQGNSA. DNA for the CDR3: TGTGCCAGCAGCCAAGATGCTGGCGGTTTAGAACAGCCCCAGCCTTTT. This codes for CASSQDAGGLEQPQPF. Variable domain in full (rest from reference TRBV7-2 and TRBJ1-5): GAGVSQSPSNKVTEKGKDVELRCDPISGHTALYWYRQSLGQGLEFLIYFQGNSAPDKSGLPSDRFSAERTGGSVSTLTIQRTQQEDSAVYLCASSQDAGGLEQPQPFGDGTRLSIL.

This clonotype has more than one count but fewer than ten. The chain combines TRBV19 with TRBJ2-1, with D perhaps matching TRBD1 (5 bases). V was clipped by 6 bases and J by 7 bases, with 19 bases between them. Germline CDR1 and CDR2: LNHDA and SQIVND (reference sequence). The CDR3 extends over 15 amino acids. CDR3 protein: CASSPQNDRGNEQFF. The CDR3 nucleotides read TGTGCCAGTAGCCCACAGAACGATAGGGGTAATGAGCAGTTCTTC.

The rearrangement uses TRBV6-2 or TRBV6-3 and TRBJ2-1; no reliable D call. The germline V gene encodes CDR1 MNHEY and CDR2 SVGEGT. The CDR3 runs to 13 residues. The V end lost 2 bases, the J end lost 8 bases, and 10 bases lay between the germline ends. DNA for the CDR3: TGTGCCAGCAGTTACGGGCAGTTCTATGAGCAGTTCTTC. This codes for CASSYGQFYEQFF.

In this sample, this clonotype turned up many times. This rearrangement joins TRBV6-2 or TRBV6-3 to TRBJ2-3, with a tentative D call TRBD2 (5 bases). The germline CDR1 and CDR2 sequences are MNHEY and SVGEGT. The length of the CDR3 is 13 residues. Trimming pared 8 bases from V and 5 bases from J, leaving 14 bases between. CDR3 amino acids: CASSRASLDTQYF. In DNA form, the CDR3 reads TGTGCCAGCTCGCGGGCCTCTTTAGATACGCAGTATTTT.

With regard to this clonotype: At one of its ends the junction is not consistent with the germline gene, which may arise from a read error. V gene TRBV29-1 combines with J gene TRBJ2-7; unclear D gene. The germline gives CDR1 SQVTM, CDR2 ANQGSEA. CDR3 length: 13 amino acids. CDR3 bases: TGCAGCGTTGCCCCCACCGGTGGCTACCAGCAGTACTTC. Its protein is CSVAPTGGYQQYF.

In this sample, this clonotype turned up many times. The rearrangement links TRBV28 to TRBJ2-7, with no clear D. The germline CDR1 and CDR2 sequences are MDHEN and SYDVKM. V was cut by 5 bases and J by 2 bases, with 10 bases left in between. CDR3 length: 13 residues. This chain's CDR3 is CASSLVWTYEQYF. CDR3 in DNA: TGTGCCAGCAGTCTGGTCTGGACCTACGAGCAGTACTTC.

Ten or more counts support this clonotype. V is TRBV6-2 or TRBV6-3 and J is TRBJ2-7; perhaps TRBD1 as D (6 bases). The length of the CDR3 is 12 residues. The germline V and J ends were trimmed by 8 bases and 3 bases, with 11 bases remaining between them. Germline values: CDR1 MNHEY, CDR2 SVGEGT. The DNA for the CDR3 is TGTGCCAGCGCTGAACAGGGCTACGAGCAGTACTTC. Translation: CASAEQGYEQYF.

This clonotype was observed at least ten times. This chain uses TRBV6-2 or TRBV6-3 with TRBJ2-7, with 7 positions matching TRBD2. Germline V gene lookup returns CDR1 MNHEY and CDR2 SVGEGT. Trimming took 6 bases from V and 2 from J; bases not matched to a gene: 13. This CDR3 is 16 amino acids long. The DNA for the CDR3 is TGTGCCAGCAGCCGATTTCTCGTAGCGGGCACCTACGAGCAGTACTTC. Translating gives CASSRFLVAGTYEQYF.

There are a few counts of this clonotype. In DNA, the CDR3 is TGTGCCAGCAGTTGGGGCCGACAGGGGACTGGAAACACCATATATTTT. Translated: CASSWGRQGTGNTIYF. The gene calls are TRBV12-3 or TRBV12-4 and TRBJ1-3; 8 nucleotides align to TRBD1. Unmatched junction bases numbered 7, after V lost 4 bases and J lost 2 bases. The CDR3 consists of 16 residues.

This clonotype was observed many times. The chain uses TRBV25-1 and TRBJ2-5; D is ambiguous. CDR3 length equals 13 residues. The V and J ends lost 0 bases and 3 bases respectively, with 5 bases between them. The germline CDR1 and CDR2 sequences are MGHDK and SYGVNS. CDR3 nucleotides: TGTGCCAGCAGTGAATATGCAAAAGAGACCCAGTACTTC. Residues: CASSEYAKETQYF.

The DNA of the CDR3 is TGTGCCACACGCGATCCGGGACTAGCAAGCGATACGCAGTATTTT. It is translated as CATRDPGLASDTQYF. This sequence joins TRBV10-3 and TRBJ2-3, with 9 bases fitting TRBD2. CDR1 is ENHRY and CDR2 is SYGVKD in the germline V gene. Germline trimming cut 10 bases from V and 6 bases from J; bases unmatched to any gene: 14. This CDR3 has 15 amino acids.

This clonotype was seen ten or more times. The chain has TRBV6-1 and TRBJ2-2, with TRBD2 matching over 14 bases. Germline values: CDR1 MNHNS, CDR2 SASEGT. After removal of 11 bases from V and 5 bases from J, the junction contained 4 bases not matched to a gene. The CDR3 covers 14 residues. The chain's CDR3 is CAGTSGSETGELFF. The CDR3 region has the DNA TGTGCCGGGACTAGCGGGAGCGAAACCGGGGAGCTGTTTTTT.

This clonotype was recorded only once. The chain carries TRBV7-9 and TRBJ2-7, with D perhaps matching TRBD1 (5 bases). The CDR3 runs 14 residues. CDR1 SEHNR and CDR2 FQNEAQ come from the germline V gene (reference sequence). The V gene lost 1 base and the J gene lost 5 bases, with 12 bases spanning the gap. The CDR3 spells CASSLVSGYHEQYF. The DNA for the CDR3 is TGTGCCAGCAGCTTAGTATCAGGGTACCACGAGCAGTACTTC.